The T cell receptor (beta chain) under discussion was sequenced for a study of T-cell reconstitution after alpha-beta-depleted transplantation in children. General study results and limits: Several patients had high TCRbeta diversity at day 60; it came from surviving recipient T cells and thymic progenitors. Several hundred rapidly expanded clones from non-depleted graft cells reportedly supplied alpha-beta T cells about two months post-transplant. T cells produced anew were the main source of T-cell counts and diversity one year after transplant.

V was shortened by 5 bases and J by 6 bases, with 10 bases between the two germline ends. This CDR3 is built from 13 residues. CDR1 is MDHEN, CDR2 SYDVKM, per germline. The TCRbeta library was prepared with unique molecular identifiers. Each CDR3 protein gets one entry after TCRdb re-called the PCR reads with MiXCR. The sample contains about a million distinct CDR3 sequences, 25% to 30% of which appear only once. This clonotype appeared a single time. The antigen is unknown. This sequence originates from a boy less than two years old who had a stem cell transplant for SCID, so the T cells may come from the graft donor. The rearrangement uses TRBV28 and TRBJ1-4; maybe TRBD1 (5 bases). The material sequenced was PBMCs, mostly from graft donor cells, taken 360 days after TCRalphabeta/CD19-depleted stem cell transplant. DNA of the CDR3: TGTGCCAGCAGTAGGGGAGGGGATGAAAAACTGTTTTTT. Protein: CASSRGGDEKLFF.